This is a list of T cell receptor beta chains from one sample in a study of T cells expressing NK-cell markers. TCRdb re-analyzed the 5' RACE reads; it lists each CDR3 protein once, without DNA. The sample is made up of about 260,000 distinct CDR3 sequences, and the top ten hold around 0.42% of it. Sequencing used blood T cells: a sorted CD56 or NKG2C T cell subset, CD4+ or CD8+ T cells, or bulk PBMC T cells (not recorded which). The origin of the receptors is a man younger than 35 in good health. Each CDR3 is given with its conserved first and last residue.

cdr3_aa: CAISEARNTIYF
j_call: TRBJ1-3
v_call: TRBV10-3

cdr3_aa: CAWSSGVWVSQYF
j_call: TRBJ2-3
v_call: TRBV30

cdr3_aa: CASSQDQRISGNTIYF
j_call: TRBJ1-3
v_call: TRBV3-1

cdr3_aa: CASSKLNRGHEQFF
j_call: TRBJ2-1
v_call: TRBV25-1

cdr3_aa: CASRPDTEPGELFF
j_call: TRBJ2-2
v_call: TRBV12-3/TRBV12-4

cdr3_aa: CSAKRVQETQYF
j_call: TRBJ2-5
v_call: TRBV20-1

cdr3_aa: CASSNPQNWDTEAFF
j_call: TRBJ1-1
v_call: TRBV21-1

cdr3_aa: CASSLGSPSENTGELFF
j_call: TRBJ2-2
v_call: TRBV5-1

cdr3_aa: CASTPGGLEETQYF
j_call: TRBJ2-5
v_call: TRBV23-1

cdr3_aa: CASSPRDRHTDTQYF
j_call: TRBJ2-3
v_call: TRBV6-2/TRBV6-3

cdr3_aa: CASSYGTTGLGTEAFF
j_call: TRBJ1-1
v_call: TRBV6-5

cdr3_aa: CASSQLGAGYNEQFF
j_call: TRBJ2-1
v_call: TRBV4-3

cdr3_aa: CASSLQQGNEQYF
j_call: TRBJ2-7
v_call: TRBV5-5

cdr3_aa: CSAMNRAQETQYF
j_call: TRBJ2-5
v_call: TRBV20-1

cdr3_aa: CASSQYRERQFF
j_call: TRBJ2-1
v_call: TRBV3-1

cdr3_aa: CASSQTGTGVNEQFF
j_call: TRBJ2-1
v_call: TRBV4-2

cdr3_aa: CAWTAIAGTHEQFF
j_call: TRBJ2-1
v_call: TRBV30

cdr3_aa: CATSGSSGANVLTF
j_call: TRBJ2-6
v_call: TRBV24-1

cdr3_aa: CSVTYGTENEKLFF
j_call: TRBJ1-4
v_call: TRBV29-1

cdr3_aa: CASSQGDRGEKLFF
j_call: TRBJ1-4
v_call: TRBV4-3

cdr3_aa: CASSKPQGLLTDTQYF
j_call: TRBJ2-3
v_call: TRBV28

cdr3_aa: CASSHSDRGSQETQYF
j_call: TRBJ2-5
v_call: TRBV18

cdr3_aa: CASSQGTSGAPYEQYF
j_call: TRBJ2-7
v_call: TRBV3-1

cdr3_aa: CSARPGQGSFEKLFF
j_call: TRBJ1-4
v_call: TRBV20-1

cdr3_aa: CSARDSARGSQFF
j_call: TRBJ2-1
v_call: TRBV20-1

cdr3_aa: CAISPGNTIYF
j_call: TRBJ1-3
v_call: TRBV12-3/TRBV12-4

cdr3_aa: CASSLPRVQETQYF
j_call: TRBJ2-5
v_call: TRBV7-9

cdr3_aa: CASSLELGETQYF
j_call: TRBJ2-5
v_call: TRBV7-9

cdr3_aa: CASSLYPVSLRGSYEQYF
j_call: TRBJ2-7
v_call: TRBV5-5

cdr3_aa: CASSPLGAVLNVTQYF
j_call: TRBJ2-3
v_call: TRBV18

cdr3_aa: CASAPDSHYEQYF
j_call: TRBJ2-7
v_call: TRBV12-5

cdr3_aa: CSAWGGSTEAFF
j_call: TRBJ1-1
v_call: TRBV20-1

cdr3_aa: CAISDDGTGGRDTQYF
j_call: TRBJ2-3
v_call: TRBV10-3

cdr3_aa: CATSDFSSAAKGYNEQFF
j_call: TRBJ2-1
v_call: TRBV24-1

cdr3_aa: CASSRLSSEAFF
j_call: TRBJ1-1
v_call: TRBV3-1

cdr3_aa: CASSHAGAGDNEQFF
j_call: TRBJ2-1
v_call: TRBV7-9

cdr3_aa: CASSLQGAIDTEAFF
j_call: TRBJ1-1
v_call: TRBV18

cdr3_aa: CASSLGSYNSPLHF
j_call: TRBJ1-6
v_call: TRBV12-3/TRBV12-4

cdr3_aa: CASSSRIAGVSHNEQFF
j_call: TRBJ2-1
v_call: TRBV7-2

cdr3_aa: CATHLGRGPYEQYF
j_call: TRBJ2-7
v_call: TRBV10-3

cdr3_aa: CSVRTGANQPQHF
j_call: TRBJ1-5
v_call: TRBV29-1

cdr3_aa: CASSLYRPEDEQFF
j_call: TRBJ2-1
v_call: TRBV5-1

cdr3_aa: CASKRESEDTQYF
j_call: TRBJ2-3
v_call: TRBV9

cdr3_aa: CASSLDANYNEQFF
j_call: TRBJ2-1
v_call: TRBV11-3

cdr3_aa: CASSQDSFGGTEAFF
j_call: TRBJ1-1
v_call: TRBV6-1

cdr3_aa: CASSVEAGLSTDTQYF
j_call: TRBJ2-3
v_call: TRBV9

cdr3_aa: CASSFWGGRATDTQYF
j_call: TRBJ2-3
v_call: TRBV7-3

cdr3_aa: CASSGGRADTQYF
j_call: TRBJ2-3
v_call: TRBV11-2

cdr3_aa: CASSGGFGEQFF
j_call: TRBJ2-1
v_call: TRBV19

cdr3_aa: CASSRGTGRLQETQYF
j_call: TRBJ2-5
v_call: TRBV7-9

cdr3_aa: CSAQRPLAGVYNEQFF
j_call: TRBJ2-1
v_call: TRBV20-1

cdr3_aa: CASSLNRADSPLHF
j_call: TRBJ1-6
v_call: TRBV7-2

cdr3_aa: CASSQPPGLAGGRLYNEQFF
j_call: TRBJ2-1
v_call: TRBV18

cdr3_aa: CASSEDTTDTQYF
j_call: TRBJ2-3
v_call: TRBV10-2

cdr3_aa: CASSFDSPSSYEQYF
j_call: TRBJ2-7
v_call: TRBV5-1